Listed below are T cell receptor beta chains from one sample, sequenced in a study of blood T cell repertoires in COVID-19. Clones were read by immunoSEQ multiplex PCR, and TCRdb kept only the in-frame ones, dropping some. The sample holds about 38,000 clones; roughly 94% are singletons and the top ten take 4.1%. The specimen sequenced was peripheral blood. The receptors stem from a human donor with active COVID-19. The donor label of this sample is uncertain. The CDR3 runs from the conserved cysteine through the conserved F or W. The order of the fields is V gene, J gene, D gene, CDR3 length, clone size, CDR3 DNA, CDR3 protein. The D gene is left open where the match is weak. Clone size is given for some rows only: seen once, a few or many times, or a class if the clone is expanded.

v_call: TRBV24-1
j_call: TRBJ2-3
d_call: TRBD2
cdr3_length: 14
clone_size: NA
cdr3_nt: TGTGCCACCAAGGGGCGGGGGAGCACAGATACGCAGTATTTT
cdr3_aa: CATKGRGSTDTQYF

v_call: TRBV6-5
j_call: TRBJ2-2
d_call: NA
cdr3_length: 15
clone_size: NA
cdr3_nt: TGTGCCAGCAGTTACGGAGCGGATAACACCGGGGAGCTGTTTTTT
cdr3_aa: CASSYGADNTGELFF

v_call: TRBV6-2/TRBV6-3
j_call: TRBJ2-1
d_call: NA
cdr3_length: 12
clone_size: NA
cdr3_nt: TGTGCCAGCAGTTACTCCCCTAATGAGCAGTTCTTC
cdr3_aa: CASSYSPNEQFF

v_call: TRBV2
j_call: TRBJ2-7
d_call: TRBD1
cdr3_length: 14
clone_size: NA
cdr3_nt: TGTGCCAGCAGGATGGACAGGGGACAAGACGAGCAGTACTTC
cdr3_aa: CASRMDRGQDEQYF

v_call: TRBV19
j_call: TRBJ2-4
d_call: TRBD1
cdr3_length: 17
clone_size: NA
cdr3_nt: TGTGCCAGTACTAGGAGGCCGGGACAGTTAGCCAAAAACATTCAGTACTTC
cdr3_aa: CASTRRPGQLAKNIQYF

v_call: TRBV19
j_call: TRBJ1-1
d_call: NA
cdr3_length: 11
clone_size: NA
cdr3_nt: TGTGCCTCAACAGGGTACACTGAAGCTTTCTTT
cdr3_aa: CASTGYTEAFF

v_call: TRBV7-9
j_call: TRBJ1-4
d_call: NA
cdr3_length: 15
clone_size: NA
cdr3_nt: TGTGCCAGCAGCTTAGCCGAGGTGGCCCGTGAAAAACTGTTTTTT
cdr3_aa: CASSLAEVAREKLFF

v_call: TRBV28
j_call: TRBJ1-6
d_call: TRBD1
cdr3_length: 15
clone_size: NA
cdr3_nt: TGTGCCAGCAGGACAGGACAGGGGAACGACTCACCCCTCCACTTT
cdr3_aa: CASRTGQGNDSPLHF

v_call: TRBV29-1
j_call: TRBJ2-2
d_call: TRBD2
cdr3_length: 11
clone_size: NA
cdr3_nt: TGCAGCGTCGGGAGGACCGGGGAGCTGTTTTTT
cdr3_aa: CSVGRTGELFF

v_call: TRBV24-1
j_call: TRBJ2-2
d_call: NA
cdr3_length: 15
clone_size: NA
cdr3_nt: TGTGCCACCAGCACTCCACGGGTAAACACCGGGGAGCTGTTTTTT
cdr3_aa: CATSTPRVNTGELFF

v_call: TRBV27
j_call: TRBJ2-3
d_call: TRBD2
cdr3_length: 16
clone_size: NA
cdr3_nt: TGTGCCAGCAGATCTAGCGGGAGCGGGGGGGAAGATACGCAGTATTTT
cdr3_aa: CASRSSGSGGEDTQYF

v_call: TRBV6-1
j_call: TRBJ1-5
d_call: NA
cdr3_length: 16
clone_size: NA
cdr3_nt: TGTGCCAGCAGTGAACGGGTTCGACAGAGCAATCAGCCCCAGCATTTT
cdr3_aa: CASSERVRQSNQPQHF

v_call: TRBV2
j_call: TRBJ1-2
d_call: NA
cdr3_length: 15
clone_size: NA
cdr3_nt: TGTGCCAGCAGTGAAGGGGGACGGACTATGGAAGGCTACACCTTC
cdr3_aa: CASSEGGRTMEGYTF

v_call: TRBV3-1/TRBV3-2
j_call: TRBJ2-1
d_call: TRBD2
cdr3_length: 17
clone_size: NA
cdr3_nt: TGTGCCAGCAGCAATCCGGGAGGGGCGCCTCGGGGCAATGAGCAGTTCTTC
cdr3_aa: CASSNPGGAPRGNEQFF

v_call: TRBV7-2
j_call: TRBJ2-7
d_call: TRBD2
cdr3_length: 15
clone_size: NA
cdr3_nt: TGTGCCAGCAGACGACTAGCGGGAGGGCCGGATGAGCAGTACTTC
cdr3_aa: CASRRLAGGPDEQYF

v_call: TRBV3-1/TRBV3-2
j_call: TRBJ2-6
d_call: TRBD1
cdr3_length: 18
clone_size: few
cdr3_nt: TGTGCCAGCAGCCAAGACGGGACAGTTCGCACTGGGGCCAACGTCCTGACTTTC
cdr3_aa: CASSQDGTVRTGANVLTF

v_call: TRBV5-4
j_call: TRBJ2-7
d_call: NA
cdr3_length: 15
clone_size: NA
cdr3_nt: TGTGCCAGCAGCTCCGGTTTGGGGAGCTCCTACGAGCAGTACTTC
cdr3_aa: CASSSGLGSSYEQYF

v_call: TRBV27
j_call: TRBJ1-5
d_call: NA
cdr3_length: 21
clone_size: once
cdr3_nt: TGTGCCAGCAGTTTATGGGCCCCTACAGGGCCGACCGGATATAGCAATCAGCCCCAGCATTTT
cdr3_aa: CASSLWAPTGPTGYSNQPQHF

v_call: TRBV5-1
j_call: TRBJ2-5
d_call: NA
cdr3_length: 14
clone_size: NA
cdr3_nt: TGCGCCAGCAGCCTGGGAGGGGGACAAGAGACCCAGTACTTC
cdr3_aa: CASSLGGGQETQYF

v_call: TRBV7-2
j_call: TRBJ2-7
d_call: TRBD1
cdr3_length: 13
clone_size: NA
cdr3_nt: TGTGCCAGCAGTAGAGACAGGGCCTACGAGCAGTACTTC
cdr3_aa: CASSRDRAYEQYF

v_call: TRBV5-6
j_call: TRBJ1-6
d_call: TRBD1
cdr3_length: 15
clone_size: NA
cdr3_nt: TGTGCCAGCAGCTTAGGCGGGACAGGGGGTTCACCCCTCCACTTT
cdr3_aa: CASSLGGTGGSPLHF

v_call: TRBV19
j_call: TRBJ2-3
d_call: TRBD2
cdr3_length: 14
clone_size: NA
cdr3_nt: TGTGCCAGTAAAACGGGAGGGGGCACAGATACGCAGTATTTT
cdr3_aa: CASKTGGGTDTQYF

v_call: TRBV10-3
j_call: TRBJ2-5
d_call: NA
cdr3_length: 14
clone_size: NA
cdr3_nt: TGTGCCATCAGTATAACAGGGTCCCAAGAGACCCAGTACTTC
cdr3_aa: CAISITGSQETQYF

v_call: TRBV5-6
j_call: TRBJ1-2
d_call: TRBD1
cdr3_length: 15
clone_size: NA
cdr3_nt: TGTGCCAGCAGCTTACAGGGGCGGGTTAACTATGGCTACACCTTC
cdr3_aa: CASSLQGRVNYGYTF

v_call: TRBV28
j_call: TRBJ1-2
d_call: NA
cdr3_length: 15
clone_size: NA
cdr3_nt: TGTGCCAGCAGTGTAGTACAGGGTTCGAACTATGGCTACACCTTC
cdr3_aa: CASSVVQGSNYGYTF

v_call: TRBV12-5
j_call: TRBJ2-3
d_call: NA
cdr3_length: 13
clone_size: NA
cdr3_nt: TGTGCTAGTGGTCCTACAGGCACAGATACGCAGTATTTT
cdr3_aa: CASGPTGTDTQYF

v_call: TRBV4-3
j_call: TRBJ2-7
d_call: TRBD1
cdr3_length: 16
clone_size: NA
cdr3_nt: TGCGCCAGCAGCCAAGGGGTAGGACAGGGCTCCTACGAGCAGTACTTC
cdr3_aa: CASSQGVGQGSYEQYF

v_call: TRBV21-1
j_call: TRBJ1-2
d_call: NA
cdr3_length: 17
clone_size: once
cdr3_nt: TGTGCCAGCAGCTCTTCCCCTGGCCCCCCAGAGGACTATGGCTACACCTTC
cdr3_aa: CASSSSPGPPEDYGYTF

v_call: TRBV9
j_call: TRBJ2-2
d_call: NA
cdr3_length: 14
clone_size: NA
cdr3_nt: TGTGCCAGCAGCCGGGGTCCGAACACCGGGGAGCTGTTTTTT
cdr3_aa: CASSRGPNTGELFF

v_call: TRBV24-1
j_call: TRBJ2-3
d_call: NA
cdr3_length: 21
clone_size: NA
cdr3_nt: TGTGCCACCAGTGATCCCCCGGGACAGGGGAGAGCGGGAGGAGGTTTGGATACGCAGTATTTT
cdr3_aa: CATSDPPGQGRAGGGLDTQYF

v_call: TRBV4-2
j_call: TRBJ2-1
d_call: TRBD2
cdr3_length: 16
clone_size: NA
cdr3_nt: TGTGCCAGCAGCCAAGAAACGGGCGGGGGGATAGGTGAGCAGTTCTTC
cdr3_aa: CASSQETGGGIGEQFF

v_call: TRBV27
j_call: TRBJ2-2
d_call: TRBD1
cdr3_length: 14
clone_size: NA
cdr3_nt: TGTGCCAGCACCCGACAGGGGATTGACGGGGAGCTGTTTTTT
cdr3_aa: CASTRQGIDGELFF

v_call: TRBV7-9
j_call: TRBJ2-3
d_call: TRBD1
cdr3_length: 17
clone_size: NA
cdr3_nt: TGTGCCAGCAGCCAAAAAAGAAGACAGGGATTCGCAGATACGCAGTATTTT
cdr3_aa: CASSQKRRQGFADTQYF

v_call: TRBV4-1
j_call: TRBJ1-1
d_call: NA
cdr3_length: 14
clone_size: NA
cdr3_nt: TGCGCCAGCAGCCCCAGGGTATGGGCCACTGAAGCTTTCTTT
cdr3_aa: CASSPRVWATEAFF

v_call: TRBV11-1
j_call: TRBJ2-5
d_call: NA
cdr3_length: 16
clone_size: NA
cdr3_nt: TGTGCCAGCAGCCTAAACCTCCGGGTCAAAGCGGAGACCCAGTACTTC
cdr3_aa: CASSLNLRVKAETQYF

v_call: TRBV7-9
j_call: TRBJ1-1
d_call: NA
cdr3_length: 14
clone_size: NA
cdr3_nt: TGTGCCAGCAGCGCTGGGGGACAGAACACTGAAGCTTTCTTT
cdr3_aa: CASSAGGQNTEAFF

v_call: TRBV29-1
j_call: TRBJ1-1
d_call: TRBD1
cdr3_length: 11
clone_size: NA
cdr3_nt: TGCAGCGTTTCTAGGACAGGGGTGGATTTCTTT
cdr3_aa: CSVSRTGVDFF

v_call: TRBV3-1/TRBV3-2
j_call: TRBJ1-4
d_call: NA
cdr3_length: 12
clone_size: NA
cdr3_nt: TGTGCCAGCAGCCAAGGGAGAGAAAAACTGTTTTTT
cdr3_aa: CASSQGREKLFF

v_call: TRBV2
j_call: TRBJ2-4
d_call: NA
cdr3_length: 17
clone_size: NA
cdr3_nt: TGTGCCAGCAGTGAAGCTTCTTACAGGCAAGCCAAAAACATTCAGTACTTC
cdr3_aa: CASSEASYRQAKNIQYF

v_call: TRBV5-1
j_call: TRBJ2-1
d_call: TRBD2
cdr3_length: 17
clone_size: NA
cdr3_nt: TGCGCCAGCAGACCTCGGGCGGTAGCGGGAGTATCGAATGAGCAGTTCTTC
cdr3_aa: CASRPRAVAGVSNEQFF

v_call: TRBV12-3/TRBV12-4
j_call: TRBJ2-7
d_call: TRBD2
cdr3_length: 12
clone_size: NA
cdr3_nt: TGTGCCATTAGGACTAGCGGGTACGAGCAGTACTTC
cdr3_aa: CAIRTSGYEQYF

v_call: TRBV19
j_call: TRBJ2-4
d_call: NA
cdr3_length: 16
clone_size: NA
cdr3_nt: TGTGCCAGTAGATCCGGACTTGGGTTAGCCAAAAACATTCAGTACTTC
cdr3_aa: CASRSGLGLAKNIQYF

v_call: TRBV5-1
j_call: TRBJ2-1
d_call: NA
cdr3_length: 14
clone_size: NA
cdr3_nt: TGCGCCAGCAGCCCGGACAGCTCCTACAATGAGCAGTTCTTC
cdr3_aa: CASSPDSSYNEQFF

v_call: TRBV7-9
j_call: TRBJ1-5
d_call: TRBD1
cdr3_length: 14
clone_size: NA
cdr3_nt: TGTGCCAGCAGCCCACAGGGGGAGGATCAGCCCCAGCATTTT
cdr3_aa: CASSPQGEDQPQHF

v_call: TRBV6-4
j_call: TRBJ2-3
d_call: TRBD2
cdr3_length: 15
clone_size: NA
cdr3_nt: TGTGCCAGCAGTGGGTCTAGCGGGGGACGGGATACGCAGTATTTT
cdr3_aa: CASSGSSGGRDTQYF

v_call: TRBV7-8
j_call: TRBJ2-7
d_call: NA
cdr3_length: 14
clone_size: NA
cdr3_nt: TGTGCCAGCAGCTTAGTCCAGAGGGGGTACGAGCAGTACTTC
cdr3_aa: CASSLVQRGYEQYF

v_call: TRBV21-1
j_call: TRBJ2-3
d_call: NA
cdr3_length: 14
clone_size: NA
cdr3_nt: TGTGCCAGCGGACCGACTAGCGGGAGCCCTACGCAGTATTTT
cdr3_aa: CASGPTSGSPTQYF

v_call: TRBV3-1/TRBV3-2
j_call: TRBJ1-1
d_call: NA
cdr3_length: 13
clone_size: NA
cdr3_nt: TGTGCCAGCAGCCCTGGGAAGGGGACTGAAGCTTTCTTT
cdr3_aa: CASSPGKGTEAFF

v_call: TRBV5-6
j_call: TRBJ1-2
d_call: NA
cdr3_length: 12
clone_size: NA
cdr3_nt: TGTGCCAGCAGCTGGGACTTTGGGGGCTACACCTTC
cdr3_aa: CASSWDFGGYTF

v_call: TRBV27
j_call: TRBJ1-6
d_call: NA
cdr3_length: 14
clone_size: NA
cdr3_nt: TGTGCCAGCAGTAGCCAAGGGGGGGGATCACCCCTCCACTTT
cdr3_aa: CASSSQGGGSPLHF

v_call: TRBV18
j_call: TRBJ2-7
d_call: NA
cdr3_length: 13
clone_size: NA
cdr3_nt: TGTGCCAGCTCACCTAATCGCGTTCGCGAGCAGTACTTC
cdr3_aa: CASSPNRVREQYF

v_call: TRBV18
j_call: TRBJ2-5
d_call: TRBD1
cdr3_length: 15
clone_size: NA
cdr3_nt: TGTGCCAGCTCACCGAAGGACAGGGGACAAGAGACCCAGTACTTC
cdr3_aa: CASSPKDRGQETQYF

v_call: TRBV5-1
j_call: TRBJ2-5
d_call: TRBD1
cdr3_length: 16
clone_size: NA
cdr3_nt: TGCGCCAGCAGCTTGATGGGACAGGGTGTGGGGGAGACCCAGTACTTC
cdr3_aa: CASSLMGQGVGETQYF

v_call: TRBV24-1
j_call: TRBJ2-1
d_call: TRBD1
cdr3_length: 14
clone_size: NA
cdr3_nt: TGTGCCACTGGGGGGACAGGGGATTACAATGAGCAGTTCTTC
cdr3_aa: CATGGTGDYNEQFF

v_call: TRBV6-5
j_call: TRBJ2-6
d_call: NA
cdr3_length: 15
clone_size: NA
cdr3_nt: TGTGCCAGCAGTTACACGCGAGAGGGGGCCAACGTCCTGACTTTC
cdr3_aa: CASSYTREGANVLTF

v_call: TRBV19
j_call: TRBJ2-3
d_call: NA
cdr3_length: 13
clone_size: NA
cdr3_nt: TGTGCCAGTAGCAACGGGGACACAGATACGCAGTATTTT
cdr3_aa: CASSNGDTDTQYF